A selection of T cell receptor beta chains follows, all from one sample in a study of blood T cell repertoires in COVID-19. The data were produced by immunoSEQ multiplex PCR, yet TCRdb's version contains in-frame clones alone and is incomplete. Of 210,000 or so clones in the sample, approximately 90% were seen once. Sequencing input: peripheral blood. These receptors came from a man aged 30-40 years with COVID-19, enrolled during active disease. Both conserved end residues are part of each CDR3. The order of the fields is J gene, V gene, CDR3 protein.

TRBJ1-1,TRBV5-6,CASSLFLYRGAEAFF
TRBJ2-2,TRBV28,CASSPPGQGLDTGELFF
TRBJ1-6,TRBV6-6,CASSYSVDRGSPLHF
TRBJ1-2,TRBV6-5,CASSLQGANDYRGYTF
TRBJ2-7,TRBV3-1/TRBV3-2,CASSQRGIYEQYF
TRBJ2-2,TRBV30,CAWSVALAGADGELFF
TRBJ2-7,TRBV5-1,CASANLTGGPYEQYF
TRBJ1-4,TRBV11-2,CASSLRAGQGNEKLFF
TRBJ1-2,TRBV10-3,CAIRGGATQTYGYTF
TRBJ2-3,TRBV19,CPRPGADTQYF
TRBJ2-1,TRBV27,CASSHLDGNEQFF
TRBJ1-3,TRBV28,CASSTQDRGTSGNTIYF
TRBJ2-5,TRBV7-3,CASSRGLAGPQETQYF
TRBJ2-7,TRBV19,CASQDRGRRVGEQYF
TRBJ1-1,TRBV6-5,CASRRDRGTEAFF
TRBJ1-3,TRBV5-6,CASSLGGAGNTIYF
TRBJ2-3,TRBV28,CASSLSRRTDTQYF
TRBJ1-1,TRBV19,CASSIGPASGTEAFF
TRBJ1-2,TRBV10-1,CASTDLGGSIYGYTF
TRBJ1-1,TRBV3-1/TRBV3-2,CASSQGGEWTGGKSEAFF
TRBJ2-7,TRBV6-2/TRBV6-3,CASSSLGTISYEQYF
TRBJ1-2,TRBV2,CASTGQGVPNYGYTF
TRBJ2-7,TRBV28,CASSWTGTGYEQYF
TRBJ2-7,TRBV5-6,CASSLYYYEQYF